This T cell receptor beta chain was obtained from a study of T cells in Graves' hyperthyroidism and ophthalmopathy. Amplification of TCR beta CDR3 regions used RNA as the template. The TCR CDR3 was amplified in a first-round RT-PCR using the HTBI primer set. MiXCR, applied by TCRdb to the multiplex PCR reads, yields one record per CDR3 protein. Here the sample spans about 580,000 distinct CDR3 sequences, 40% to 55% being singletons. Trimming shortened V by 3 bases and J by 3 bases, and 11 bases separated the two germline ends. The CDR3 sequence is 13 residues long. Germline-derived CDR1 and CDR2 are DFQATT and SNEGSKA (reference sequence). This clonotype was counted at least ten times.

The sample was peripheral blood or thyroid tissue (not recorded which). The TCR was taken from a woman under 30 with Graves' hyperthyroidism. The rearrangement links TRBV20-1 to TRBJ2-5, with no clear D. The CDR3 is CSARVRPKETQYF. In DNA form, the CDR3 reads TGCAGTGCTAGGGTACGGCCAAAAGAGACCCAGTACTTC.